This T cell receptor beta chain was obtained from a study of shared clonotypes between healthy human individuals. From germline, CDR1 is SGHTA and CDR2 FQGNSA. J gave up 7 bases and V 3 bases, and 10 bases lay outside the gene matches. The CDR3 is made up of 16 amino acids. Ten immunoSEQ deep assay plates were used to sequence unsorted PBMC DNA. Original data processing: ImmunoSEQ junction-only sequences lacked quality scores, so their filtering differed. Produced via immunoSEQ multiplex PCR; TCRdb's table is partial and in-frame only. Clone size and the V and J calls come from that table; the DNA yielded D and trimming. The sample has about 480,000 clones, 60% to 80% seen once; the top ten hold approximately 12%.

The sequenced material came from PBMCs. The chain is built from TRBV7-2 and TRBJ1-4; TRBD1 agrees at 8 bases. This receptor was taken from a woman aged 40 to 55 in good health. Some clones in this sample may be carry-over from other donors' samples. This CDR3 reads CASSFSLDRVGEKLFF. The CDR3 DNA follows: TGTGCCAGCAGCTTTTCTCTGGACAGGGTTGGTGAAAAACTGTTTTTT.